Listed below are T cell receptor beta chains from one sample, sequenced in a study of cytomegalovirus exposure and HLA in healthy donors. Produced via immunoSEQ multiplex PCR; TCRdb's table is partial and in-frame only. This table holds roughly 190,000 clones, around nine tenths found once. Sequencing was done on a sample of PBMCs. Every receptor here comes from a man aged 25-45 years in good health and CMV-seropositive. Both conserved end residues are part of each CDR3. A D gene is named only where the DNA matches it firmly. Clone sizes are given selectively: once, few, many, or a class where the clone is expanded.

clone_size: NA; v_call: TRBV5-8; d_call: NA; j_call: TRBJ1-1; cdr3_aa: CASSLSPEAFF; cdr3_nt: TGTGCCAGCAGCTTATCCCCTGAAGCTTTCTTT
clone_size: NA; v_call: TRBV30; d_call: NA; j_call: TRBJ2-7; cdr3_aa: CAWSARGYEQYF; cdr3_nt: TGTGCCTGGAGTGCCAGGGGTTACGAGCAGTACTTC
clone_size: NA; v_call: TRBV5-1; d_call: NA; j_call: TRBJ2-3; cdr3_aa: CASSLAEAGGPDTQYF; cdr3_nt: TGCGCCAGCAGCTTGGCCGAAGCGGGTGGTCCGGATACGCAGTATTTT
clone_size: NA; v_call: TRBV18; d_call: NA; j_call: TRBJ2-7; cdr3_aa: CASSPQGQASYEQYF; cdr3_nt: TGTGCCAGCTCACCACAGGGTCAGGCATCCTACGAGCAGTACTTC
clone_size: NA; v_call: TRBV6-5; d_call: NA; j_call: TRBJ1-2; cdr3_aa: CASRATGYGYGYTF; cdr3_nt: TGTGCCAGCAGAGCCACAGGGTACGGCTATGGCTACACCTTC
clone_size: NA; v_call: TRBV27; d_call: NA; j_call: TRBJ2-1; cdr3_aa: CASSWGYEQFF; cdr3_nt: TGTGCCAGCAGTTGGGGGTATGAGCAGTTCTTC
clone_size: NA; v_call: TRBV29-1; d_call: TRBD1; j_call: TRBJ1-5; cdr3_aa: CSARSGGTGDQPQHF; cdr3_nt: TGCAGCGCCAGATCCGGGGGGACAGGGGATCAGCCCCAGCATTTT
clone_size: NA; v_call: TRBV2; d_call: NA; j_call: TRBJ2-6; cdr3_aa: CASSDHGGGANVLTF; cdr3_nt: TGTGCCAGCAGTGACCACGGAGGTGGGGCCAACGTCCTGACTTTC
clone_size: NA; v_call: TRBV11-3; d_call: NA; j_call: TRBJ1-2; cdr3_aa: CASSSRPSGLGYTF; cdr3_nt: TGTGCCAGCAGCTCCCGCCCCTCAGGGCTCGGCTACACCTTC
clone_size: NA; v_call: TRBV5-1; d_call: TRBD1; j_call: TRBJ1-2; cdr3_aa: CASSLGDRASYGYTF; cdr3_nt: TGCGCCAGCAGCTTGGGGGACAGGGCTTCCTATGGCTACACCTTC
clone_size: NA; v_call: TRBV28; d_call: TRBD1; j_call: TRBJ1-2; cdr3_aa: CASSRDRGYGYTF; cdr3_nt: TGTGCCAGCAGCCGGGACAGAGGCTATGGCTACACCTTC
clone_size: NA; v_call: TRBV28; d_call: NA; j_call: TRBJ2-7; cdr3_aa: CASSLSGRAYEQYF; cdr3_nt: TGTGCCAGCAGTTTAAGTGGGCGGGCCTACGAGCAGTACTTC
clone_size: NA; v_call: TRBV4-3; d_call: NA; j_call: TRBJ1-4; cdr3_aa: CASSQPSLGGREEKLFF; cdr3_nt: TGCGCCAGCAGCCAACCCAGCTTGGGGGGACGGGAAGAAAAACTGTTTTTT
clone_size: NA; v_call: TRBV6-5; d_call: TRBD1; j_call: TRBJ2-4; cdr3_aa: CASRGQGLLIQYF; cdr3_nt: TGTGCCAGCAGGGGACAGGGGTTACTCATTCAGTACTTC
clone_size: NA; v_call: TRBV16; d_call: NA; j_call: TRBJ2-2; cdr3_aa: CASSQLRQGPTGELFF; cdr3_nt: TGTGCCAGCAGCCAATTGCGGCAGGGCCCGACCGGGGAGCTGTTTTTT
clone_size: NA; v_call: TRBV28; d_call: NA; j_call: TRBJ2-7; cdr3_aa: CASSLSPGVGWEQYF; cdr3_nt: TGTGCCAGCAGTTTATCTCCGGGAGTGGGTTGGGAGCAGTACTTC
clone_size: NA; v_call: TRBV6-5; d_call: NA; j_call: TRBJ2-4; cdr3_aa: CASSHKRWAKNIQYF; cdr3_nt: TGTGCCAGCAGTCATAAACGGTGGGCCAAAAACATTCAGTACTTC
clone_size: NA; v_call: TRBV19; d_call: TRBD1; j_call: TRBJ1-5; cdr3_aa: CASSMGQGLNQPQHF; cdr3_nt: TGTGCCAGTAGCATGGGACAGGGGCTAAATCAGCCCCAGCATTTT
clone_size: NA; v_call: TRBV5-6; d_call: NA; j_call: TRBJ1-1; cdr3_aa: CASSPGQNTEAFF; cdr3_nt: TGTGCCAGCAGCCCCGGGCAGAACACTGAAGCTTTCTTT
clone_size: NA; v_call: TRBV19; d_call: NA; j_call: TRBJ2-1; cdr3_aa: CASSARAGPYNEQFF; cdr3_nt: TGTGCCAGTAGTGCCCGGGCGGGACCCTACAATGAGCAGTTCTTC
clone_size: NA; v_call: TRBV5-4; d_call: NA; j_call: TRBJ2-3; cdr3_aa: CASSPEGFSTDTQYF; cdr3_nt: TGTGCCAGCAGCCCCGAGGGGTTCAGCACAGATACGCAGTATTTT
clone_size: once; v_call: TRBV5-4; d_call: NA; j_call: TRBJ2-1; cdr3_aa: CASSQWVGEQFF; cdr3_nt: TGTGCCAGCAGCCAATGGGTTGGTGAGCAGTTCTTC
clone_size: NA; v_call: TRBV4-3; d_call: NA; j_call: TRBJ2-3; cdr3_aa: CASSTLVGTDTQYF; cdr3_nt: TGCGCCAGCAGCACCCTAGTGGGCACAGATACGCAGTATTTT
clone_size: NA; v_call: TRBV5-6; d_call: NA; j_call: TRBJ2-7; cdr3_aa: CASSLLPPGSYEQYF; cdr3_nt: TGTGCCAGCAGCCTGCTCCCCCCGGGCTCCTACGAGCAGTACTTC
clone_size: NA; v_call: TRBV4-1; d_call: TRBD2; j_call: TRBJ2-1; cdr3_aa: CASSQDRTSGSNEQFF; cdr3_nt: TGCGCCAGCAGCCAAGATAGGACTAGCGGGAGCAATGAGCAGTTCTTC
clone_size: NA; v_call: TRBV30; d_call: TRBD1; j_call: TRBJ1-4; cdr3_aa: CAWSFPGQGIGEKLFF; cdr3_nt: TGTGCCTGGAGTTTTCCGGGACAGGGAATTGGTGAAAAACTGTTTTTT
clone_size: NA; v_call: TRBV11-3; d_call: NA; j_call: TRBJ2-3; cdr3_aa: CASSLDLRATTTDTQYF; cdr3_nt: TGTGCCAGCAGCTTAGATCTCAGGGCGACAACCACAGATACGCAGTATTTT
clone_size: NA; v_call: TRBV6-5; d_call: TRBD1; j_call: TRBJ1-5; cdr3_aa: CASSYLQGGDQPQHF; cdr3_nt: TGTGCCAGCAGTTACTTACAGGGGGGGGATCAGCCCCAGCATTTT
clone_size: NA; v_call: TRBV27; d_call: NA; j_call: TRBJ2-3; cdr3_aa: CASSLGGGAGTDTQYF; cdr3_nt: TGTGCCAGCAGTTTGGGAGGGGGGGCGGGCACAGATACGCAGTATTTT
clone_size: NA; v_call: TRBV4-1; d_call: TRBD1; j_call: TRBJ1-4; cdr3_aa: CASSRQGRDEKLFF; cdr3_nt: TGCGCCAGCAGCCGACAGGGGAGGGATGAAAAACTGTTTTTT
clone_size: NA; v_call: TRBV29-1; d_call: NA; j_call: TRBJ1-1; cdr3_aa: CSVPNTEAFF; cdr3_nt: TGCAGCGTTCCGAACACTGAAGCTTTCTTT
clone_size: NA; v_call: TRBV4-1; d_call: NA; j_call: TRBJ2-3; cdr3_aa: CASSQVQGSDTQYF; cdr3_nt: TGCGCCAGCAGCCAAGTTCAGGGGTCAGATACGCAGTATTTT